The 12 T cell receptor beta chains below come from one sample, sequenced in a study of T cell repertoires in cytomegalovirus infection. One entry per CDR3 protein, called by TCRdb with MiXCR from the reads. This sample has some 800,000 distinct CDR3 sequences, with almost 30% found just once. Antigen specificity for these receptors is unknown. Sequenced material: cultured CD8+ T cells from PBMCs, taken from culture after CMV antigen stimulation. The receptors here all came from a human donor in good health (CMV status not recorded). Some clones in this sample may be carry-over from other donors' samples.

This rearrangement joins TRBV7-3 to TRBJ2-7; possibly TRBD2 for D (5 bases). The germline V and J ends were trimmed by 0 bases and 7 bases, with 13 bases remaining between them. The CDR3 sequence is 14 residues long. Germline CDR1 is SGHTA and CDR2 is FQGTGA. The CDR3 spells CASSLTSRPGEQYV. CDR3 DNA: TGTGCCAGCAGCTTAACGTCCAGACCGGGGGAGCAGTACGTC.

The chain carries TRBV6-5 and TRBJ2-1, with D unresolved. Germline-derived CDR1 and CDR2 are MNHEY and SVGAGI. With 6 bases removed from V and 2 bases from J, the gap between germline ends came to 14 bases. The CDR3 length is 15 residues. The CDR3 loop reads CASSRVGGPYNEQFF. In nucleotides, the CDR3 is TGTGCCAGCAGCCGTGTTGGCGGCCCCTACAATGAGCAGTTCTTC.

V gene TRBV5-1 combines with J gene TRBJ1-1; TRBD1 might be the D (5 bases). The CDR3 extends over 13 amino acids. Trimming removed 5 bases at V and 7 bases at J, with 15 bases between. CDR1 is SGHRS, CDR2 YFSETQ, per germline. DNA of the CDR3: TGCGCCAGCAGTTTCCCCAGGGCCGATGAAGCTTTCTTT. As protein: CASSFPRADEAFF.

The CDR3 protein is CASSLSGTGSFYAQYF. CDR3 in DNA: TGCGCCAGCAGCTTATCCGGGACAGGTTCCTTTTATGCGCAGTATTTT. The genes are TRBV5-1 and TRBJ2-3; 8 bases are shared with TRBD1. The CDR3 loop spans 16 amino acids. The germline CDR1 and CDR2 sequences are SGHRS and YFSETQ. The J segment lost 10 bases and the V segment lost 2 bases, leaving 15 bases of the junction unmatched.

V gene TRBV7-3 combines with J gene TRBJ2-5; 8 nucleotides line up with TRBD2. The V gene's germline CDR1 is SGHTA and CDR2 FQGTGA. CDR3 length: 14 residues. Unmatched junction bases numbered 3, after V lost 3 bases and J lost 3 bases. The CDR3 is CASSLRRGEETQYF. CDR3 in DNA: TGTGCCAGCAGCTTGAGGCGGGGGGAAGAGACCCAGTACTTC.

V and J are TRBV20-1 and TRBJ2-2; D is uncertain. The CDR3 loop spans 15 amino acids. Trimming took 1 base from V and 2 from J, leaving 11 bases between them. Germline V gene data show CDR1 as DFQATT and CDR2 as SNEGSKA (reference sequence). The CDR3, as DNA: TGCAGTGCTAGAGCCCCCTGGTTTAACACCGGGGAGCTGTTTTTT. Residues: CSARAPWFNTGELFF.

This clonotype was picked up a small number of times. V and J are TRBV20-1 and TRBJ2-1; D is ambiguous. V lost 5 bases to trimming and J lost 0 bases, with 5 bases between them. The CDR3 is 12 residues long. Germline V gene data show CDR1 as DFQATT and CDR2 as SNEGSKA (reference sequence). CDR3 DNA sequence: TGCAGTGCTCTGGACTCCTACAATGAGCAGTTCTTC. Amino acid sequence: CSALDSYNEQFF.

This clonotype was observed a handful of times. The V gene is TRBV6-5, the J gene TRBJ2-1; D is uncertain. The germline V and J ends were trimmed by 2 bases and 7 bases, with 15 bases remaining between them. Germline values: CDR1 MNHEY, CDR2 SVGAGI. This CDR3 comprises 15 residues. The CDR3 bases are TGTGCCAGCAGTTACGAACCCAGAGAGGTGAATGAGCAGTTCTTC. It codes for CASSYEPREVNEQFF.

This clonotype was seen a handful of times. The rearrangement joins TRBV7-3 to TRBJ1-5; 9 nucleotides align to TRBD1. The CDR3 length is 16 residues. Germline V CDR1 and CDR2: SGHTA, FQGTGA. V lost 2 bases and J lost 8; bases outside the gene matches: 10. For the CDR3, the DNA is TGTGCCAGCAGCTTACTGGGACAGGGTTCCACGGAGCCCCAGCATTTT. As protein: CASSLLGQGSTEPQHF. The entire variable domain, with the rest obtained from reference TRBV7-3 and TRBJ1-5, is as follows: GAGVSQTPSNKVTEKGKYVELRCDPISGHTALYWYRQSLGQGPEFLIYFQGTGAADDSGLPNDRFFAVRPEGSVSTLKIQRTERGDSAVYLCASSLLGQGSTEPQHFGDGTRLSIL.

This chain uses TRBV28 with TRBJ2-7; TRBD2 matches 7 bases. The J segment lost 3 bases and the V segment lost 3 bases, leaving 2 bases of the junction unmatched. Per the germline V gene, CDR1 is MDHEN and CDR2 is SYDVKM. CDR3 size: 13 residues. CDR3 region: CASSFGGFYEQYF. CDR3 nucleotide sequence: TGTGCCAGCAGTTTCGGGGGGTTCTACGAGCAGTACTTC.

The chain couples TRBV14 to TRBJ2-1; D ambiguous. Germline V CDR1 and CDR2: SGHDN, FVKESK. V was shortened by 5 bases and J by 0 bases, with 11 bases between the two germline ends. The CDR3 is made up of 15 amino acids. CDR3 bases: TGTGCCAGCAGCTTCTCTAGAGGCTCCTACAATGAGCAGTTCTTC. Translation: CASSFSRGSYNEQFF.

J is TRBJ1-1 and V is TRBV5-1; a possible D gene is TRBD1 (5 bases). Trimming took off 3 bases at V and 7 bases at J, with 16 bases between the two ends. Germline CDR1 is SGHRS and CDR2 is YFSETQ. The CDR3 length is 14 residues. The DNA for the CDR3 is TGCGCCAGCAGCTCCCCTAGACAGCCAGGTGAAGCTTTCTTT. Its protein product is CASSSPRQPGEAFF.